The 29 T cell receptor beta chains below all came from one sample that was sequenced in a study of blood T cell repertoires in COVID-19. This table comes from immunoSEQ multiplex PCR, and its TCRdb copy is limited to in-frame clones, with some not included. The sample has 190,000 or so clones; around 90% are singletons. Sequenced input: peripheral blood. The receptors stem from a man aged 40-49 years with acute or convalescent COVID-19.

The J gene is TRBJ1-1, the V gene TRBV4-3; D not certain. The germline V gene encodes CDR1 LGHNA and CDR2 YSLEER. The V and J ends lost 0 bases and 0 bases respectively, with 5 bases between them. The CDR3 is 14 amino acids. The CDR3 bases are TGCGCCAGCAGCCAAGATCGTCTGAACACTGAAGCTTTCTTT. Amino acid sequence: CASSQDRLNTEAFF.

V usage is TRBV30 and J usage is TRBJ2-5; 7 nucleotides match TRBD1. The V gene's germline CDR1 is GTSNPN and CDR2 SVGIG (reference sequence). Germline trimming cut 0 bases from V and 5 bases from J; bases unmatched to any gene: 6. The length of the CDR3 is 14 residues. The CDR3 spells CAWSVQGGGETQYF. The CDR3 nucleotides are TGTGCCTGGAGTGTACAAGGGGGCGGGGAGACCCAGTACTTC.

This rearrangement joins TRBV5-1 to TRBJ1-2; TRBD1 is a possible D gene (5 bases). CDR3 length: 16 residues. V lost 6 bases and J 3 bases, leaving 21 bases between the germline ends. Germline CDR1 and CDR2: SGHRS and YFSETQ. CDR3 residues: CASKVLGQGGDYGYTF. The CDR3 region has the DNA TGCGCCAGCAAGGTCTTGGGGCAGGGAGGAGACTATGGCTACACCTTC.

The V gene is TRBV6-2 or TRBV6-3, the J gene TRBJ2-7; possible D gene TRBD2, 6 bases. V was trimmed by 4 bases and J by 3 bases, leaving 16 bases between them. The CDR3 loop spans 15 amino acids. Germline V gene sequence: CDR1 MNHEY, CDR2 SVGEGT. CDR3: CASSSAGTGLYEQYF. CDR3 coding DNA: TGTGCCAGCAGTTCAGCCGGGACTGGGCTCTACGAGCAGTACTTC.

CDR3 sequence reads: CASSGTSGGADTQYF. The DNA of the CDR3 is TGTGCCAGCAGCGGTACTAGCGGGGGGGCAGATACGCAGTATTTT. J is TRBJ2-3 and V is TRBV5-4; TRBD2 matches 13 bases. Germline CDR1 SGHNT, CDR2 YYREEE (reference sequence). There are 15 residues in the CDR3. Unmatched junction bases numbered 3, after V lost 4 bases and J lost 4 bases. Using reference TRBV5-4 and TRBJ2-3 for the parts outside the CDR3, the full variable domain is ETGVTQSPTHLIKTRGQQVTLRCSSQSGHNTVSWYQQALGQGPQFIFQYYREEENGRGNFPPRFSGLQFPNYSSELNVNALELDDSALYLCASSGTSGGADTQYFGPGTRLTVL.

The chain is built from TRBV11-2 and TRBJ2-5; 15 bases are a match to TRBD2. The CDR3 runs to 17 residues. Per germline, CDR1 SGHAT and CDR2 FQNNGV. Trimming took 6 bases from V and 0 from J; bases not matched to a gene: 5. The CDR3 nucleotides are TGTGCCAGCAGTATCGGGACTAGCGGGGGGTACCAAGAGACCCAGTACTTC. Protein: CASSIGTSGGYQETQYF.

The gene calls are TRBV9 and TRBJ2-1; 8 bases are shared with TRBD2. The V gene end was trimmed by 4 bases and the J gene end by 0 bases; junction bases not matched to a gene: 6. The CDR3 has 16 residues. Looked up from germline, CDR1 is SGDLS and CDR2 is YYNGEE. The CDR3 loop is CASSPQAGVSYNEQFF. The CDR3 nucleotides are TGTGCCAGCAGCCCTCAAGCGGGGGTCTCCTACAATGAGCAGTTCTTC.

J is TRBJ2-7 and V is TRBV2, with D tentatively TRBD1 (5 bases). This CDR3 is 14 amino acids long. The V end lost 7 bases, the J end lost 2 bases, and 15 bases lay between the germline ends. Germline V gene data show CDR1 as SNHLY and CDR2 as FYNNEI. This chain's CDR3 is CASTMGPSAYEQYF. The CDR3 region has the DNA TGTGCCAGCACGATGGGGCCTTCCGCCTACGAGCAGTACTTC.

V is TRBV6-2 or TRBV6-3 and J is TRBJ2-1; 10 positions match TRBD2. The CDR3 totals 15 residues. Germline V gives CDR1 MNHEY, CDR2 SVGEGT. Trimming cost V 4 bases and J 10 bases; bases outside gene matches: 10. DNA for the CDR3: TGTGCCAGCAGTTTTCGGAGCGGGGGGGCCCGGGAGCAGTTCTTC. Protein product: CASSFRSGGAREQFF.

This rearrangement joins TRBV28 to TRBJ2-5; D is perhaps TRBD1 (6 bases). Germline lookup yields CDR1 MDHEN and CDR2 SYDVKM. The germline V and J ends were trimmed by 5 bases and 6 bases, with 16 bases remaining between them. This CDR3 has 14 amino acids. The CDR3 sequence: CASSAGTNAQTQYF. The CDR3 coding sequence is TGTGCCAGCAGTGCCGGGACAAACGCGCAGACCCAGTACTTC.

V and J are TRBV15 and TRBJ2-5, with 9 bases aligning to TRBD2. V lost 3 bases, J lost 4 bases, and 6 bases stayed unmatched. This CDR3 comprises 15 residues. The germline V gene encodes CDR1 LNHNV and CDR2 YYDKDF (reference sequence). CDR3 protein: CATSRGGGESETQYF. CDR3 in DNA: TGTGCCACCAGCAGGGGCGGGGGGGAATCAGAGACCCAGTACTTC.

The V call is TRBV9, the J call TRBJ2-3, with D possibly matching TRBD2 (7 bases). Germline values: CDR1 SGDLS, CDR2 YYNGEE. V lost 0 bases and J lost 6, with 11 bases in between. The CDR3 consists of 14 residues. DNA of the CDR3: TGTGCCAGCAGCGTAGGGGGGGGGCCCGATACGCAGTATTTT. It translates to CASSVGGGPDTQYF.

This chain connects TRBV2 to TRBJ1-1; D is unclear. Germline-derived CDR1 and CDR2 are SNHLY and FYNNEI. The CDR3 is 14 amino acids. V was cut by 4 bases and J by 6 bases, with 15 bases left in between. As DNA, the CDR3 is TGTGCCAGCAGTGGGAGGTTCCTCATTGCTGAAGCTTTCTTT. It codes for CASSGRFLIAEAFF.

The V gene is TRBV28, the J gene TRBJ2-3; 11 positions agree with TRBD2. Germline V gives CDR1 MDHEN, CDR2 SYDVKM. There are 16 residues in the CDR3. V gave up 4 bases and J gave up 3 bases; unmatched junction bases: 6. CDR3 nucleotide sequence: TGTGCCAGCAGTTCACCGACTAGCGGGGCGACAGATACGCAGTATTTT. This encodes CASSSPTSGATDTQYF.

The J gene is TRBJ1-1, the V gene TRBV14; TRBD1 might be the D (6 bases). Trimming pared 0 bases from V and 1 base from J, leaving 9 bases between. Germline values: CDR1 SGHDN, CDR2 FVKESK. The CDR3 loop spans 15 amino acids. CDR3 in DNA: TGTGCCAGCAGCCAAGACACAGGGAAGAACACTGAAGCTTTCTTT. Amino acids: CASSQDTGKNTEAFF.

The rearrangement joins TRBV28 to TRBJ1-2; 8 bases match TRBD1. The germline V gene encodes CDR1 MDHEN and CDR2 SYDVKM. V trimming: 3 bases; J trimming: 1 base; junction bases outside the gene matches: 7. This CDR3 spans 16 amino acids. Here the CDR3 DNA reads TGTGCCAGCAGTTTGGGCAGGGGGCCCGTTAACTATGGCTACACCTTC. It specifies CASSLGRGPVNYGYTF.

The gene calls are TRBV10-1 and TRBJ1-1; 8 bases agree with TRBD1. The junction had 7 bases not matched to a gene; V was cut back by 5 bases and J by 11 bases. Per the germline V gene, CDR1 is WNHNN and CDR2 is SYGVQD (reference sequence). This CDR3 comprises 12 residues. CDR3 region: CASSLDRAAAFF. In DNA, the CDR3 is TGCGCCAGCAGTTTGGACAGGGCGGCGGCTTTCTTT.

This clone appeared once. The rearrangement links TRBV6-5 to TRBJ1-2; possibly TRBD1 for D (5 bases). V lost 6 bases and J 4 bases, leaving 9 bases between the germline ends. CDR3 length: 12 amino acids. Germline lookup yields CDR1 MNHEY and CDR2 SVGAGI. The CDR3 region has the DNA TGTGCCAGCAGGGACACCTTCTATGGCTACACCTTC. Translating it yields CASRDTFYGYTF.

The CDR3 nucleotides are TGTGCCAGCAGCGTACCGACGGGGGACACTGAAGCTTTCTTT. Residues: CASSVPTGDTEAFF. The V gene is TRBV9, the J gene TRBJ1-1; possibly TRBD1 for D (5 bases). In germline, CDR1 is SGDLS, CDR2 YYNGEE. The CDR3 has 14 residues. V dropped 1 base and J dropped 3 bases, with 10 bases sitting between them.

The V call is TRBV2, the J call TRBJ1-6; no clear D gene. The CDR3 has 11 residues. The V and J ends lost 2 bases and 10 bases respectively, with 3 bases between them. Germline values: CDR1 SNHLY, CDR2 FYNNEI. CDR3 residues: CASSEQSPLHF. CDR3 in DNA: TGTGCCAGCAGTGAACAATCACCCCTCCACTTT.

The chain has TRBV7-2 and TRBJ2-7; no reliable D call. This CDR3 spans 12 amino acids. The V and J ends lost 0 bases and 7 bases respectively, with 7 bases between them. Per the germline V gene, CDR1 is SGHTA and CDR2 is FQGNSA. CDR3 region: CASSLALVEQYF. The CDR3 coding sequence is TGTGCCAGCAGCTTAGCGCTAGTAGAGCAGTACTTC.

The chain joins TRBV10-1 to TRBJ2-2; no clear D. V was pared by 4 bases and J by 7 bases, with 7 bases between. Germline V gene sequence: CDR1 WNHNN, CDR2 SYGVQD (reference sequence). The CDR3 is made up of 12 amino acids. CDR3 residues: CASSVRSGELFF. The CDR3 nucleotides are TGCGCCAGCAGTGTACGGAGCGGGGAGCTGTTTTTT.

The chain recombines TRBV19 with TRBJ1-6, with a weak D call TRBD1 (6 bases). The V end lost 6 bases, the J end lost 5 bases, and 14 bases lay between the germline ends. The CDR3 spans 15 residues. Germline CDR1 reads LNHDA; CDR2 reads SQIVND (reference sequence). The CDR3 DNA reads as TGTGCCAGTAGAGGGAGGGGGTTAAATAATTCACCCCTCCACTTT. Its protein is CASRGRGLNNSPLHF.

CDR3 in DNA: TGCGCCAGCAGTGACAGGGGACAATCCTACAATGAGCAGTTCTTC. Protein product: CASSDRGQSYNEQFF. The V and J genes are TRBV10-1 and TRBJ2-1, with TRBD1 as a possible D gene (6 bases). Germline values: CDR1 WNHNN, CDR2 SYGVQD (reference sequence). The CDR3 runs 15 residues. V dropped 3 bases and J dropped 1 base, with 10 bases sitting between them.

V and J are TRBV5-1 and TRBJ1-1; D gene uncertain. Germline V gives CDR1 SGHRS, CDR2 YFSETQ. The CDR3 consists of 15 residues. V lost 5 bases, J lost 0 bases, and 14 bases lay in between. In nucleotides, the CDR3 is TGCGCCAGCAGACTGGGAGAGGCCATGAACACTGAAGCTTTCTTT. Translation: CASRLGEAMNTEAFF.

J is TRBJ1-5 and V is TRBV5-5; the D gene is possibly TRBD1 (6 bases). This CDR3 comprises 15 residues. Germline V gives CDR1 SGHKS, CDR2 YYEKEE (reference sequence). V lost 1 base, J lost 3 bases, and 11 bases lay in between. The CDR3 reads CASSLLGQFNQPQHF. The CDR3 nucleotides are TGTGCCAGCAGCTTGCTCGGACAGTTCAATCAGCCCCAGCATTTT. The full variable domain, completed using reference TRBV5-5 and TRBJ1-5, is DAGVTQSPTHLIKTRGQQVTLRCSPISGHKSVSWYQQVLGQGPQFIFQYYEKEERGRGNFPDRFSARQFPNYSSELNVNALLLGDSALYLCASSLLGQFNQPQHFGDGTRLSIL.

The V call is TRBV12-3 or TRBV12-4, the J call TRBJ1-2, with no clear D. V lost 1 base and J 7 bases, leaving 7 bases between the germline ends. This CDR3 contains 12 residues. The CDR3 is CASSLGPGGYTF. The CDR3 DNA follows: TGTGCCAGCAGTTTAGGGCCAGGTGGCTACACCTTC.

This chain's CDR3 is CASSLTGVREKLFF. In DNA form, the CDR3 reads TGTGCCAGCAGCTTGACAGGGGTTAGAGAAAAACTGTTTTTT. The gene calls are TRBV7-2 and TRBJ1-4, with 8 positions matching TRBD1. Germline CDR1 is SGHTA and CDR2 is FQGNSA. Germline trimming cut 3 bases from V and 8 bases from J; bases unmatched to any gene: 5. This CDR3 region has 14 residues.

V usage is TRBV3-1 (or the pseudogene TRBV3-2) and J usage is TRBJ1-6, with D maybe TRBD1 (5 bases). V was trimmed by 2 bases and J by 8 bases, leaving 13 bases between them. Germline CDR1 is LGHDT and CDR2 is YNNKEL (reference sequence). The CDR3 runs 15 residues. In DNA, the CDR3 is TGTGCCAGCAGCCAATCAGGGTCGGCACATTCACCCCTCCACTTT. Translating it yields CASSQSGSAHSPLHF.